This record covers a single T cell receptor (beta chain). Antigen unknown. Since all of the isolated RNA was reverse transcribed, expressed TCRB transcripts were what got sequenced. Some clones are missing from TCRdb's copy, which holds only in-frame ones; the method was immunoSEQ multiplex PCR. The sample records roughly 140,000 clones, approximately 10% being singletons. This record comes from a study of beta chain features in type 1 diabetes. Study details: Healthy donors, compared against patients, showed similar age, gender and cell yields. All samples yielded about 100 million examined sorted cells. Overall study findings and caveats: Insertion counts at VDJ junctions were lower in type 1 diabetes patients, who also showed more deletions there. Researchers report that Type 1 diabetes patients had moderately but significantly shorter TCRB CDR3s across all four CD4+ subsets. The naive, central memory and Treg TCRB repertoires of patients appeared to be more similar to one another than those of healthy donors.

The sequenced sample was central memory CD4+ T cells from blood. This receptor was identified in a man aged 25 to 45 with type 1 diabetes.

In DNA, the CDR3 is TGTGCCAGCAGCTTAGCGGTGGGGCTGCAAGAGACCCAGTACTTC. Protein product: CASSLAVGLQETQYF. This sequence joins TRBV11-2 and TRBJ2-5; the D gene is possibly TRBD1 (5 bases). Germline CDR1 reads SGHAT; CDR2 reads FQNNGV. The CDR3 runs 15 residues. The germline V and J ends were trimmed by 1 base and 2 bases, with 11 bases remaining between them.